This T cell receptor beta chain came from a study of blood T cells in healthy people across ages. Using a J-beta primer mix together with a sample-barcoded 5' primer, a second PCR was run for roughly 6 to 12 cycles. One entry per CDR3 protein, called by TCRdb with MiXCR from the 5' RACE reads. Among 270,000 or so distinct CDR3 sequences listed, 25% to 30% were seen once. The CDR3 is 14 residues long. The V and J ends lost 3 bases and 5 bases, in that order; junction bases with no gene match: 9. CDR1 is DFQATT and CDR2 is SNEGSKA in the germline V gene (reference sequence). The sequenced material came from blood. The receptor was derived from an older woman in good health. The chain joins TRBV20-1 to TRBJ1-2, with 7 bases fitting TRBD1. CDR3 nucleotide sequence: TGCAGTGCTAGTGAGCAGGGGGTGCGATATGGCTACACCTTC. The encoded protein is CSASEQGVRYGYTF.